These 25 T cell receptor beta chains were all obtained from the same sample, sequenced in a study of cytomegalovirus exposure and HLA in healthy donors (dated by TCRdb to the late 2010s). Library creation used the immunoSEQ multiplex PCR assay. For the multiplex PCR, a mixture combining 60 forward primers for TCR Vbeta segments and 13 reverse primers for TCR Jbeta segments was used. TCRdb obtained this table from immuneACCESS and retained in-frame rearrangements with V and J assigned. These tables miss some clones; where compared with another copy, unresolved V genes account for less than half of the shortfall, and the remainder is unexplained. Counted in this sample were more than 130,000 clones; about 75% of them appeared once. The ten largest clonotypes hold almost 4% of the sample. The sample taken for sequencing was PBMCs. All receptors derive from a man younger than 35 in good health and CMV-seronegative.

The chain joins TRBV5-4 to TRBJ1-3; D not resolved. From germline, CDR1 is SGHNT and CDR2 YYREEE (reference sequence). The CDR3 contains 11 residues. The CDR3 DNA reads TGTGCTGCCCGGGGTGGAAACACCATATATTTT. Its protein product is CAARGGNTIYF.

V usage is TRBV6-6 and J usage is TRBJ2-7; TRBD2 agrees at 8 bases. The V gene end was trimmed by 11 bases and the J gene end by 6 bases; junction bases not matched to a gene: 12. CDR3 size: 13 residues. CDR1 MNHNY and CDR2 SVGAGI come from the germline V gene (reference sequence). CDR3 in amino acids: CAAGGRGSSEQYF. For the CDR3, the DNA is TGTGCCGCGGGGGGCAGGGGTAGCTCCGAGCAGTACTTC.

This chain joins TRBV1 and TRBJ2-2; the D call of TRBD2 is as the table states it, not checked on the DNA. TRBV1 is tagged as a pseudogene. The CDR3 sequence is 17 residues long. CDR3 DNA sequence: TGCACCGGCAGCCAAATTAGCGGGAGGGTCGGCACCGGGGAGCTGTTTTTT. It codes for CTGSQISGRVGTGELFF.

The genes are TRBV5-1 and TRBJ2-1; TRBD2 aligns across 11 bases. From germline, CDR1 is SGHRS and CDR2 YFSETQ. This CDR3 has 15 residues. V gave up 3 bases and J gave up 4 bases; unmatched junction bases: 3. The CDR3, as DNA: TGCGCCAGCAGCTCCGGGACTAGCGGATACAATGAGCAGTTCTTC. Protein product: CASSSGTSGYNEQFF. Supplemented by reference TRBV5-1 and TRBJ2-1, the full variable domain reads KAGVTQTPRYLIKTRGQQVTLSCSPISGHRSVSWYQQTPGQGLQFLFEYFSETQRNKGNFPGRFSGRQFSNSRSEMNVSTLELGDSALYLCASSSGTSGYNEQFFGPGTRLTVL.

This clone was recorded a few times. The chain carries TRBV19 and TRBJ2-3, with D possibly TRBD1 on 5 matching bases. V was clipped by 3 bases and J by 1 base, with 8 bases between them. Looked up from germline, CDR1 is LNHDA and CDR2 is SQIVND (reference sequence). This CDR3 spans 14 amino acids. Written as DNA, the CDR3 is TGTGCCAGTAGTATCTCACAGGGCACAGATACGCAGTATTTT. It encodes CASSISQGTDTQYF. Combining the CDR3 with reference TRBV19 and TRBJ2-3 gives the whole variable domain DGGITQSPKYLFRKEGQNVTLSCEQNLNHDAMYWYRQDPGQGLRLIYYSQIVNDFQKGDIAEGYSVSREKKESFPLTVTSAQKNPTAFYLCASSISQGTDTQYFGPGTRLTVL.

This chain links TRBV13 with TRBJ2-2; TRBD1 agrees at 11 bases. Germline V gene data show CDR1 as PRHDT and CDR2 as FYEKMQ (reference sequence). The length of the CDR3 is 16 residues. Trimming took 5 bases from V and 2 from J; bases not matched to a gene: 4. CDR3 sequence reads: CASSPDRGLNTGELFF. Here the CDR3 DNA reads TGTGCCAGCAGCCCGGACAGGGGGCTAAACACCGGGGAGCTGTTTTTT. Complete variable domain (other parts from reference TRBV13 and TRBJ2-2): AAGVIQSPRHLIKEKRETATLKCYPIPRHDTVYWYQQGPGQDPQFLISFYEKMQSDKGSIPDRFSAQQFSDYHSELNMSSLELGDSALYFCASSPDRGLNTGELFFGEGSRLTVL.

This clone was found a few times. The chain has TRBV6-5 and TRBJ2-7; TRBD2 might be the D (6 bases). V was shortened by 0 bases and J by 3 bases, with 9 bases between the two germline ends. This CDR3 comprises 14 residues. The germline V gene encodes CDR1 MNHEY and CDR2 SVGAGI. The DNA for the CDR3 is TGTGCCAGCAGTTACTCTCCGGGGGACTACGAGCAGTACTTC. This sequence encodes CASSYSPGDYEQYF.

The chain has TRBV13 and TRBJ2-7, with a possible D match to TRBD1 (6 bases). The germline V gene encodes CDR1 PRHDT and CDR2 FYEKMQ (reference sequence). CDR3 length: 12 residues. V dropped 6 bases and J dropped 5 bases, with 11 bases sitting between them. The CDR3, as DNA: TGTGCCAGCAGTTATAACAGGGACGAGCAGTACTTC. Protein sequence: CASSYNRDEQYF.

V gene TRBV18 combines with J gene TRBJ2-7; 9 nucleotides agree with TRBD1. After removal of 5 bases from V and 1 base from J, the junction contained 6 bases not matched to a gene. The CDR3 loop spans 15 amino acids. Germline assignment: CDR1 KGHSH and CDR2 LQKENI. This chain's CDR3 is CASSGDRVRSYEQYF. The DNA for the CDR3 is TGTGCCAGCTCAGGGGACAGGGTGAGGTCCTACGAGCAGTACTTC.

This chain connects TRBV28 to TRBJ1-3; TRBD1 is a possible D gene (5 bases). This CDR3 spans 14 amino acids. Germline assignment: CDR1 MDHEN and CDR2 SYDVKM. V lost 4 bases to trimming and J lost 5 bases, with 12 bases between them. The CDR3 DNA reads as TGTGCCAGCAGTTGGCCAGGGCTAAGAAACACCATATATTTT. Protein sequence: CASSWPGLRNTIYF.

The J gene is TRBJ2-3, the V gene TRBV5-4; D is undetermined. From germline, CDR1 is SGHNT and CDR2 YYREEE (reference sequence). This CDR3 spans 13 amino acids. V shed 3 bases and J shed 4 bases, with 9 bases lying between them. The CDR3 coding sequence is TGTGCCAGCAGCTCGTTGCGGCCAGATACGCAGTATTTT. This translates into CASSSLRPDTQYF.

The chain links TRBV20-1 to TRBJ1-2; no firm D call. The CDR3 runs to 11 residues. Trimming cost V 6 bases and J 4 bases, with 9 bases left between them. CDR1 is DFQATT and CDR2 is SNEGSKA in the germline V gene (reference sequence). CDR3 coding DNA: TGCAGTGCAATGCGGGGCTATGGCTACACCTTC. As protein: CSAMRGYGYTF.

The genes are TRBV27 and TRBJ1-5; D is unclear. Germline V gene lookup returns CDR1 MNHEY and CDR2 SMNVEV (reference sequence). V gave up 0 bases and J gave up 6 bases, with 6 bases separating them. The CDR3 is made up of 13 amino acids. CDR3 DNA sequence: TGTGCCAGCAGTTTATCGGGCAGTCAGCCCCAGCATTTT. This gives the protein CASSLSGSQPQHF.

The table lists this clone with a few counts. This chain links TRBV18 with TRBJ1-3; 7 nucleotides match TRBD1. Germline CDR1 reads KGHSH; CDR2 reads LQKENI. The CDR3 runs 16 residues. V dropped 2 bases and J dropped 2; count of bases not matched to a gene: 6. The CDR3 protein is CASSPTGQRTGNTIYF. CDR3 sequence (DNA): TGTGCCAGCTCACCAACGGGACAGCGCACTGGAAACACCATATATTTT.

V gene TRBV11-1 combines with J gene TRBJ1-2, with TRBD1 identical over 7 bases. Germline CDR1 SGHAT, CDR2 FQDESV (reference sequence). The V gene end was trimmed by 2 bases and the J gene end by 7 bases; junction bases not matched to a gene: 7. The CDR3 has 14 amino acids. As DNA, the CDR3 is TGTGCCAGCAGCTTACAGGGGGGAATCGGTGGCTACACCTTC. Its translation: CASSLQGGIGGYTF.

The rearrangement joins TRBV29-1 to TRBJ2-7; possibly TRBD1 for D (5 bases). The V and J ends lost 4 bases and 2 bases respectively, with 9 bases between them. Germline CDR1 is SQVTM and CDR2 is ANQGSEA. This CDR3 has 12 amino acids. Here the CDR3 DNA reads TGCAGCGTTGTGTTAGGGGCCTACGAGCAGTACTTC. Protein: CSVVLGAYEQYF.

The CDR3 loop reads CASSARTGLSGNTIYF. The CDR3 coding sequence is TGTGCCAGCAGCGCTCGGACAGGCCTCTCTGGAAACACCATATATTTT. The rearrangement uses TRBV9 and TRBJ1-3; 7 nucleotides agree with TRBD1. Germline V CDR1 and CDR2: SGDLS, YYNGEE. The CDR3 contains 16 residues. The ends lost 3 bases at V and 0 bases at J; junction bases unmatched: 6.

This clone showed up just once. CDR3 sequence: CASSYAGGDSPLHF. The CDR3 DNA sequence: TGTGCCAGCAGTTACGCAGGGGGAGATTCACCCCTCCACTTT. The chain employs TRBV6-5 and TRBJ1-6; the match to TRBD1 covers 7 bases. J gave up 8 bases and V 2 bases, and 3 bases lay outside the gene matches. Germline loops: CDR1 MNHEY, CDR2 SVGAGI. The CDR3 extends over 14 amino acids.

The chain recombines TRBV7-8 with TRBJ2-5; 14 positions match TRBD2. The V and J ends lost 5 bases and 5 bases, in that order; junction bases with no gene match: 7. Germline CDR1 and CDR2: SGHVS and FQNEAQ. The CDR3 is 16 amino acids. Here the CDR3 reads CASSPTSGGAVETQYF. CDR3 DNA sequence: TGTGCCAGCAGCCCGACTAGCGGGGGGGCCGTTGAGACCCAGTACTTC.

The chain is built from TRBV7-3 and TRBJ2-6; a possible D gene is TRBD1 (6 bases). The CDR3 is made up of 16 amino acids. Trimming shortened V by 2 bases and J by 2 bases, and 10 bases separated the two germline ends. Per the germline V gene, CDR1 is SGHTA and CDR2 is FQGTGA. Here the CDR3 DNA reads TGTGCCAGCAGCTTATATCAGGGGACTGGGGCCAACGTCCTGACTTTC. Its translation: CASSLYQGTGANVLTF.

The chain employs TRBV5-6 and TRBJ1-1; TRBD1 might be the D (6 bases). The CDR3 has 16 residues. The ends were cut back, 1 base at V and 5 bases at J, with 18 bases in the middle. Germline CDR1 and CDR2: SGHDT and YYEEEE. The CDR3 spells CASSLRASGVRTEAFF. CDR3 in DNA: TGTGCCAGCAGCTTGAGGGCGTCAGGGGTTCGGACTGAAGCTTTCTTT.

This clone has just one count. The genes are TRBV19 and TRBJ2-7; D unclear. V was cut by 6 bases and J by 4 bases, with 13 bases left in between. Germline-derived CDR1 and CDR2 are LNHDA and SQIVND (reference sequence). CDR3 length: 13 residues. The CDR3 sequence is CASSPAAAYEQYF. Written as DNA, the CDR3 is TGTGCCAGTAGCCCGGCGGCCGCTTACGAGCAGTACTTC.

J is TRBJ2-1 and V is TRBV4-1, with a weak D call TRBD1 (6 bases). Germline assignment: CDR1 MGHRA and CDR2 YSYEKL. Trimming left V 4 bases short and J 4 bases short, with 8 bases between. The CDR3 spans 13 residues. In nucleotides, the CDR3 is TGCGCCAGCAGCCCAGACAGGTACAATGAGCAGTTCTTC. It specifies CASSPDRYNEQFF.

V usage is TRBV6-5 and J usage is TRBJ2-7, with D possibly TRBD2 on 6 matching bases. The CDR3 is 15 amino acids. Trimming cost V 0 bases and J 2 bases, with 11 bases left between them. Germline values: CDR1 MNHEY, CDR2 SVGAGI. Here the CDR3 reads CASSYSGGVPYEQYF. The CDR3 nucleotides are TGTGCCAGCAGTTACTCGGGGGGAGTTCCCTACGAGCAGTACTTC.

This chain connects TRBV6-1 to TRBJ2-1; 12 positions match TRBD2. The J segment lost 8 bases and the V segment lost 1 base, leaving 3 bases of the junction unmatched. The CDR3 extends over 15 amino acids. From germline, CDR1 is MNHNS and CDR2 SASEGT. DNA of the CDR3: TGTGCCAGCAGTGAAGAACTAGCGGGGGGCTATGAGCAGTTCTTC. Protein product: CASSEELAGGYEQFF.